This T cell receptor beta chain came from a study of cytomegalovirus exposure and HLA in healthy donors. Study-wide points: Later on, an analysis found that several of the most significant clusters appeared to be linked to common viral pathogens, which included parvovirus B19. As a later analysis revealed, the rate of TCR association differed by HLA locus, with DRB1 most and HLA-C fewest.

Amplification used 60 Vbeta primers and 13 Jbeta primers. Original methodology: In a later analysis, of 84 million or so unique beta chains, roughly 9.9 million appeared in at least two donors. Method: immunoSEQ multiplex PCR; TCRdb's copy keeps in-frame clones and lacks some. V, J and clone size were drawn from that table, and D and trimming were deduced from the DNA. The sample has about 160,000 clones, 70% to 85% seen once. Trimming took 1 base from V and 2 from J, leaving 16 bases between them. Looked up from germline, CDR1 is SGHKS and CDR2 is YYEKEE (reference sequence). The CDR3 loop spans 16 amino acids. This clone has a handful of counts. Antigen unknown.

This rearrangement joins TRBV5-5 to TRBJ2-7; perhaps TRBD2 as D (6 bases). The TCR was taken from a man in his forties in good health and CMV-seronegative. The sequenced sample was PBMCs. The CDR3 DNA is TGTGCCAGCAGCTTGCGTCAGTCGGGAGTAGCCTACGAGCAGTACTTC. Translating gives CASSLRQSGVAYEQYF.